This T cell receptor beta chain appears in the sequencing data of a study of CD8 T cells in Susac syndrome. Reverse transcription of about 0.5 to 1 ug RNA used random hexamers. Each CDR3 protein gets one entry after TCRdb re-called the immunoSEQ multiplex PCR reads with MiXCR. Here the sample spans some 300,000 distinct CDR3 sequences, almost 85% being singletons. Germline CDR1 and CDR2: DFQATT and SNEGSKA (reference sequence). V lost 6 bases and J lost 5; bases outside the gene matches: 6. The CDR3 has 14 residues. This receptor was obtained from a human donor with multiple sclerosis. The specimen sequenced was CD8+ T cells from PBMCs. This sequence joins TRBV20-1 and TRBJ2-1; 11 bases are shared with TRBD2. The chain's CDR3 is CSASGLAVNNEQFF. As DNA, the CDR3 is TGCAGTGCGTCGGGACTAGCGGTTAACAATGAGCAGTTCTTC.